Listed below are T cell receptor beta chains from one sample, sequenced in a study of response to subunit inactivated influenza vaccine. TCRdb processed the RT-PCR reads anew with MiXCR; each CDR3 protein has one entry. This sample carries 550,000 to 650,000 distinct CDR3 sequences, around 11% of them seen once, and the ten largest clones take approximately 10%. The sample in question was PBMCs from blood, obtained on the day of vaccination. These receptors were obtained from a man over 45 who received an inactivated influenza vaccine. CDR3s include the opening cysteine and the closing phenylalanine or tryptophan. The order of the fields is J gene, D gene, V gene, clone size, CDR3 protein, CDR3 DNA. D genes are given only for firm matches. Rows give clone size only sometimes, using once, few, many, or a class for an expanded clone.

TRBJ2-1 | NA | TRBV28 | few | CASTSAGNEQFF | TGTGCCAGCACGTCGGCTGGCAATGAGCAGTTCTTC
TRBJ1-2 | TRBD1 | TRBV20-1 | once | CSARGTGGGGYTF | TGCAGTGCTAGGGGGACAGGGGGCGGTGGCTACACCTTC
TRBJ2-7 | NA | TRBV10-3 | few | CAISPQVEYEQYF | TGTGCCATCAGTCCTCAGGTCGAATACGAGCAGTACTTC
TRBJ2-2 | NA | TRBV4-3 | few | CASSQGLAPTGELFF | TGCGCCAGCAGCCAAGGTCTGGCACCTACCGGGGAGCTGTTTTTT
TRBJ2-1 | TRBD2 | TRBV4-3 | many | CASSQDLDSGYYNEQFF | TGCGCCAGCAGCCAAGATCTGGATAGCGGGTATTACAATGAGCAGTTCTTC
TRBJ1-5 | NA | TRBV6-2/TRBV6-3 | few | CASRQGYDSNQPQHF | TGTGCCAGCAGGCAGGGCTATGATAGCAATCAGCCCCAGCATTTT
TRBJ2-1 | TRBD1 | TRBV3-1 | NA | CASSQVLTGGHEQFF | TGTGCCAGCAGCCAAGTTCTGACAGGGGGCCATGAGCAGTTCTTC
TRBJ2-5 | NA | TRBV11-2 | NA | CASSINRVRETQYF | TGTGCCAGCAGCATCAACAGGGTCCGAGAGACCCAGTACTTC
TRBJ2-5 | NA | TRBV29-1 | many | CSVERAGGRYF | TGCAGCGTTGAAAGGGCGGGTGGAAGATACTTC
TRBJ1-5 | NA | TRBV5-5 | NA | CASSLGHISNQPQHF | TGTGCCAGCAGCTTAGGACATATCAGCAATCAGCCCCAGCATTTT
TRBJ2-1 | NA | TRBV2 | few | CASSPRWLASNLDNEQFF | TGTGCCAGCAGCCCCAGGTGGCTAGCTTCAAATTTGGACAATGAGCAGTTCTTC
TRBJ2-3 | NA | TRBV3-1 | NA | CASSSFVGDTQYF | TGTGCCAGCAGCTCATTCGTAGGAGATACGCAGTATTTT
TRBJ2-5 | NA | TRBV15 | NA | CATSRDLDRGRDF | TGTGCCACCAGCAGAGATCTCGACCGGGGCAGGGACTTC
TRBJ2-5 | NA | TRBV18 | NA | CASSPDYPGITQYF | TGTGCCAGCTCACCGGATTATCCGGGAATAACCCAGTACTTC
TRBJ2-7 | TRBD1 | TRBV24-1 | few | CATSDSGDRLYEQYF | TGTGCCACCAGTGACTCCGGGGACAGACTCTACGAGCAGTACTTC
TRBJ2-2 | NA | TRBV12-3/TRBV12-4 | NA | CASRPSQGSVTGELFF | TGTGCCAGCAGGCCCTCCCAGGGGTCGGTCACCGGGGAGCTGTTTTTT
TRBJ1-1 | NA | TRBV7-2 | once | CASSSPGPEAFF | TGTGCCAGCAGCTCCCCGGGCCCTGAAGCTTTCTTT
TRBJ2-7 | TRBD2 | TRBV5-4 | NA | CASSFGLADSYEQYF | TGTGCCAGCAGCTTTGGACTAGCGGACTCCTACGAGCAGTACTTC
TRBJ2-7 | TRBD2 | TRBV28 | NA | CASRLAGVSYEQYF | TGTGCCAGCAGACTAGCGGGAGTCTCCTACGAGCAGTACTTC
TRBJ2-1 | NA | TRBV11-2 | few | CASSLAFMDEQFF | TGTGCCAGCAGCTTGGCTTTTATGGATGAGCAGTTCTTC
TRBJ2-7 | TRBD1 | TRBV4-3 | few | CASSQTDRGNRYEQYF | TGCGCCAGCAGCCAAACTGACAGGGGGAATCGGTACGAGCAGTACTTC
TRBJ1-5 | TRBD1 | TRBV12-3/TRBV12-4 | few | CASSNRDRAGVNQPQHF | TGTGCCAGCAGTAACCGGGACAGGGCAGGGGTTAATCAGCCCCAGCATTTT
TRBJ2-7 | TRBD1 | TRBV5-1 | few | CASSSWGQPYEQYF | TGCGCCAGCAGCTCGTGGGGACAGCCCTACGAGCAGTACTTC
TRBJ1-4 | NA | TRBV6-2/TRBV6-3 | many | CASRLGPLETNEKLFF | TGTGCCAGCAGACTCGGACCCCTGGAAACTAATGAAAAACTGTTTTTT
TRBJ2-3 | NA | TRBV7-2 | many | CASSPGTRYTDTQYF | TGTGCCAGCAGCCCCGGGACTCGATACACAGATACGCAGTATTTT
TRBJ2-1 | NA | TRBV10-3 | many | CAISGGGGLYNEQFF | TGTGCCATCAGTGGTGGTGGAGGTCTCTACAATGAGCAGTTCTTC
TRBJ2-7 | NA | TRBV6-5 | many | CASSYWPGVYEQYF | TGTGCCAGCAGTTACTGGCCGGGGGTTTACGAGCAGTACTTC
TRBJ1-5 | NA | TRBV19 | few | CASSSSGVVVGGPQHF | TGTGCCAGTAGTAGCTCAGGGGTAGTAGTCGGAGGGCCCCAGCATTTT
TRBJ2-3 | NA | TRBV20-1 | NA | CSAPQDTQYF | TGCAGTGCCCCTCAAGATACGCAGTATTTT
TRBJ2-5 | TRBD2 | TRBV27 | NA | CASSPELAGTETQYF | TGTGCCAGCAGTCCCGAACTAGCGGGAACAGAGACCCAGTACTTC
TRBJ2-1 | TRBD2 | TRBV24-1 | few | CATSDLTGGAGNEQFF | TGTGCCACCAGTGATTTAACGGGGGGGGCAGGGAATGAGCAGTTCTTC
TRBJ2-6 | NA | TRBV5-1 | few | CASRQDPGANVLTF | TGCGCCAGCAGACAGGACCCTGGGGCCAACGTCCTGACTTTC
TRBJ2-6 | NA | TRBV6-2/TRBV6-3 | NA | CASSYDGANVLTF | TGTGCCAGCAGTTATGATGGGGCCAACGTCCTGACTTTC
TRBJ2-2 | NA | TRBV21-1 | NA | CASSKSGGRVPNTGELFF | TGTGCCAGCAGCAAATCCGGCGGGAGAGTACCTAACACCGGGGAGCTGTTTTTT
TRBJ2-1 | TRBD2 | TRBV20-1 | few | CSAARLAGLTYNEQFF | TGCAGTGCCGCCCGACTAGCGGGGCTAACCTACAATGAGCAGTTCTTC
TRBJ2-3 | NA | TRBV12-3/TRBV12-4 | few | CASRRGGIPDTQYF | TGTGCCAGCAGGAGAGGGGGGATTCCAGATACGCAGTATTTT
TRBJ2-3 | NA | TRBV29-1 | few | CSVDWTEGTDTQYF | TGCAGCGTTGATTGGACGGAGGGCACAGATACGCAGTATTTT
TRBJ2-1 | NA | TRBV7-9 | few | CASSRSGLNSYNEQFF | TGTGCCAGCAGCCGATCTGGACTGAACTCCTACAATGAGCAGTTCTTC
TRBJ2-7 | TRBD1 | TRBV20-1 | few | CSASSGGQGSYEQYF | TGCAGTGCTAGTTCTGGGGGACAGGGGTCCTACGAGCAGTACTTC
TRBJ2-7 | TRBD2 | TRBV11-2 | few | CASSFVRGRLSYEQYF | TGTGCCAGCAGCTTTGTCCGCGGGAGACTCTCCTACGAGCAGTACTTC
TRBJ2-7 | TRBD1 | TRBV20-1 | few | CSARADRGVYEQYF | TGCAGTGCTAGAGCGGACAGGGGCGTTTACGAGCAGTACTTC
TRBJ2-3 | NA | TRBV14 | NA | CASSLWNIAVSTDTQYF | TGTGCCAGCAGCCTCTGGAATATAGCGGTGAGCACAGATACGCAGTATTTT
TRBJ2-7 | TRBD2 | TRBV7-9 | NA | CASTRSGIYEQYF | TGTGCCAGCACCCGAAGCGGGATCTACGAGCAGTACTTC
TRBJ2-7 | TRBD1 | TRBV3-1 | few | CASSQDLPQQGDVYEQYF | TGTGCCAGCAGCCAAGATCTACCGCAACAGGGGGATGTCTACGAGCAGTACTTC
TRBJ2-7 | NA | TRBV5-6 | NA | CASSLGQGSDYEQYF | TGTGCCAGCAGCTTGGGGCAGGGATCCGATTACGAGCAGTACTTC
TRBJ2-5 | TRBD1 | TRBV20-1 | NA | CSATGTGTQETQYF | TGCAGTGCTACCGGGACAGGGACCCAAGAGACCCAGTACTTC
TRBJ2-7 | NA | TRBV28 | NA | CASRPIGDGSYEQYF | TGTGCCAGCAGACCTATAGGGGACGGATCCTACGAGCAGTACTTC
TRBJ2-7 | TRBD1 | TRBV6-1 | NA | CASSPGTGVPYEQYF | TGTGCCAGCAGTCCCGGGACAGGGGTCCCCTACGAGCAGTACTTC
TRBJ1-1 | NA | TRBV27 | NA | CASSFWSSAEAFF | TGTGCCAGCAGTTTCTGGAGCAGTGCTGAAGCTTTCTTT
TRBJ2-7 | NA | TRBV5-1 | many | CASSLAGTAYEQYF | TGTGCCAGCAGCTTAGCGGGGACAGCCTACGAGCAGTACTTC
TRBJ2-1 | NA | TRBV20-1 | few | CSARAGASSYNEQFF | TGCAGTGCTAGAGCTGGGGCGAGCTCCTACAATGAGCAGTTCTTC
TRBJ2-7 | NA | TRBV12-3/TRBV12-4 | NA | CASQRGSLYEQYF | TGTGCCAGCCAAAGGGGTTCACTCTACGAGCAGTACTTC
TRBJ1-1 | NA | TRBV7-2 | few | CASSFVTEAFF | TGTGCCAGCAGCTTCGTCACTGAAGCTTTCTTT
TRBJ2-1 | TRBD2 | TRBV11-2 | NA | CASSFPVASGSTSYNEQFF | TGTGCCAGCAGCTTTCCTGTGGCTAGCGGGAGTACGTCCTACAATGAGCAGTTCTTC